Reported below is one T cell receptor beta chain. Its target antigen remains unknown. Qualities for individual bases were not recorded, and no much larger clone is one base off. The immunoSEQ Assay, a bias-controlled multiplex PCR, was used to amplify TCRbeta CDR3 regions from genomic DNA. The study's own analysis went as follows. The number of nucleated cells in each sample was estimated by amplification of reference gene primers within the assay. To quantify the absolute abundance of each unique TCRbeta CDR3 rearrangement, sequence reads were collapsed and filtered. For each sample, productive Simpson clonality was calculated as the square root of Simpson's diversity index across productive rearrangements. In its TCRdb copy, this immuneACCESS table keeps in-frame sequences only and misses some clones. Where compared with another copy, unresolved V genes explain less than half of these, and the others have no known cause. Clone size and the V and J calls come from that table; the DNA yielded D and trimming. This sample holds some 130,000 clones; roughly 90% were observed only once. About 3.2% of the sample rests with the top ten.

CDR1 and CDR2 were assigned from the germline V gene (reference sequence) as GTSNPN and SVGIG. Trimming removed 0 bases from V and 2 bases from J; the gene matches leave 13 bases unexplained. From the cysteine through the phenylalanine, the CDR3 covers 18 amino acids. Left in the record is the CDR3 DNA by itself, 54 bases read in frame from the first base. The source of the sample is a study of blood T cell repertoires in COVID-19 (TCRdb year 2020). General notes on the study: Samples from collaborators originated in the United States, Italy and Spain and spanned both the acute and convalescent phases of COVID-19. The repertoires were made available in a free public database intended to serve as a resource for research on the immune response to SARS-CoV-2. A de-identified subject ID, COVID-19 status, age in years and sex were almost always included in the sample metadata. The samples were drawn from the first 160 participants of the ongoing ImmuneRACE study and from 1,200 or so subjects provided by 6 global collaborators. The dataset comprised deeply sampled blood TCRbeta repertoires from subjects exposed to, actively infected with, or recovered from COVID-19. The prospective study material was composed of cDNA or gDNA derived from T cells, B-cell-depleted T cells, or PBMCs. Where available, HLA class I and class II types were taken from metadata supplied by the sample provider and were not determined by assay-based typing. What the research found in general, with its limitations: Clinical and demographic metadata were provided uncurated, with the amount varying by source and participant.

Each collaborating institution followed its own protocols to collect whole blood in K2EDTA tubes. For TCRbeta analysis, collaborators shipped samples in one of three forms: frozen whole blood, isolated PBMCs, or DNA extracted from either of those sample types. The clonotype originates from a man aged 60-69 years with active or convalescent COVID-19. Sample: peripheral blood. The sequence joins TRBV30 to TRBJ1-2; 9 bases in between match TRBD1. The DNA reads TGTGCCTGGAGTGTATTCCCGAATTTCGGGACAGGGAACTATGGCTACACCTTC. Translated, this is CAWSVFPNFGTGNYGYTF.